Given below is one T cell receptor (beta chain) in context. What it binds is unknown. The data were obtained in a study of shared clonotypes between healthy human individuals. Study-wide points: Estimated richness values were generally larger in naive subsets than in memory subsets.

Trimming took off 2 bases at V and 2 bases at J, with 6 bases between the two ends. This CDR3 has 14 residues. Germline loops: CDR1 MNHEY, CDR2 SMNVEV (reference sequence). Clones were read by immunoSEQ multiplex PCR, and TCRdb kept only the in-frame ones, dropping some. This table holds some 580,000 clones, roughly 98% found once. Terminally differentiated effector memory CD45RA+ cells were left out of the naive CD8 fraction, which was CD45RO-negative and positively selected for CCR7. This receptor was identified in a man aged 25-45 years in good health. The chain is built from TRBV27 and TRBJ2-2; possible D gene TRBD2, 6 bases. Material: naive CD8+ T cells sorted from blood. The CDR3 spells CASSLGTNTGELFF. CDR3 sequence (DNA): TGTGCCAGCAGTTTAGGGACTAACACCGGGGAGCTGTTTTTT.